This T cell receptor beta chain derives from a study of tumor-infiltrating lymphocytes in primary liver carcinoma. Study-level information: Spanning 30 to 69 years of age, the patients were men and women. Samples returned roughly 3.65 to 7.13 million productive TCRbeta reads, a yield that was similar across tissue types. Study observations and caveats: Between tumor regions, pairs overlapped more than tumor-adjacent and tumor-blood pairs did.

This clonotype has a single count. The antigen remains unidentified. It is unclear where the CDR3 begins or ends on the DNA, so no DNA is shown, and the CDR3 is as TCRdb lists it. TCR beta cDNA was reverse-transcribed from approximately 0.45 ug of total RNA. The reaction used a constant-region primer and ProtoScript II reverse transcriptase. Amplification in three nested multiplex PCR rounds with slightly modified ARM-PCR gave rise to TCR beta libraries. TRBV1-TRBV30 forward and Cbeta reverse primers drove the first two roughly 10-cycle rounds. A single record per CDR3 protein comes from TCRdb applying MiXCR to the multiplex PCR reads. The table has approximately 330,000 distinct CDR3 sequences, roughly two thirds seen once. Unsorted whole blood served as the source of blood RNA, and germline DNA was extracted as well. Per the germline V gene, CDR1 is SGHDN and CDR2 is FVKESK. 16 amino acids form the CDR3, both terminal residues included.

The sequence derives from a middle-aged man with primary liver carcinoma and hepatitis B virus infection. Input material: peripheral blood. This chain uses TRBV14 with TRBJ2-4; whether TRBD1, the table's D call, matches the DNA was not checked. The CDR3 region is CSSSPWGRGSENIQCF.